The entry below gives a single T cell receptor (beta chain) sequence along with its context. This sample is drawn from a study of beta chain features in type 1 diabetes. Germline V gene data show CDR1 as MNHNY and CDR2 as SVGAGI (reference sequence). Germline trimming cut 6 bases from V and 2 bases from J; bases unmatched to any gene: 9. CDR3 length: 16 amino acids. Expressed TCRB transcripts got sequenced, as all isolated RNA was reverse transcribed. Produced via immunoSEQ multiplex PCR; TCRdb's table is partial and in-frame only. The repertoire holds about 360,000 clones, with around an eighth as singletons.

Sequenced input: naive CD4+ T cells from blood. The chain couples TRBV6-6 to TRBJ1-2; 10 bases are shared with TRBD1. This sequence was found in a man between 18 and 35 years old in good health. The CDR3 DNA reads TGTGCCAGCAGCCGTCGGGACAGGGGCGCCAACTATGGCTACACCTTC. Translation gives CASSRRDRGANYGYTF.